What follows are 22 T cell receptor beta chains derived from one specimen sequenced in a study of blood T cells in healthy people across ages. Using a J-beta primer mix together with a sample-barcoded 5' primer, a second PCR was run for about 6 to 12 cycles. TCRdb analysed the 5' RACE reads with MiXCR anew, one entry per CDR3 protein. The table has 550,000 to 700,000 distinct CDR3 sequences, roughly a quarter seen once. The sequenced sample was blood. These receptors all come from a woman in her 70s in good health.

As for this clonotype: The junction and the germline gene differ at one end; a read error may be behind it. The J gene is TRBJ2-5, the V gene TRBV3-1; D ambiguous. From germline, CDR1 is LGHDT and CDR2 YNNKEL (reference sequence). CDR3 length: 16 amino acids. Here the CDR3 reads CAGSQDKASAWGTQYF. CDR3 nucleotide sequence: TGTGCCGGCAGCCAAGATAAGGCTAGTGCGTGGGGGACCCAGTACTTC.

The genes are TRBV24-1 and TRBJ2-2; unclear D gene. The CDR3 length is 16 residues. The ends were cut back, 3 bases at V and 0 bases at J, with 10 bases in the middle. Looked up from germline, CDR1 is KGHDR and CDR2 is SFDVKD. CDR3: CATSDTAKPNTGELFF. The DNA of the CDR3 is TGTGCCACCAGTGATACCGCGAAACCGAACACCGGGGAGCTGTTTTTT.

The J gene is TRBJ2-7, the V gene TRBV20-1, with 9 bases that match TRBD1. CDR1 is DFQATT and CDR2 is SNEGSKA in the germline V gene (reference sequence). The CDR3 has 14 residues. The junction had 3 bases not matched to a gene; V was cut back by 0 bases and J by 3 bases. The CDR3 loop reads CSAREPGQGYEQYF. CDR3 nucleotide sequence: TGCAGTGCTAGAGAACCGGGACAGGGCTACGAGCAGTACTTC.

This rearrangement joins TRBV5-1 to TRBJ1-2; D might be TRBD1 (6 bases). Trimming shortened V by 1 base and J by 8 bases, and 15 bases separated the two germline ends. The germline CDR1 and CDR2 sequences are SGHRS and YFSETQ. This CDR3 is 14 amino acids long. DNA for the CDR3: TGCGCCAGCAGCTTGACCACAGGGAATCGGGGCTACACCTTC. Protein product: CASSLTTGNRGYTF.

This clonotype was counted ten times or more. The chain links TRBV25-1 to TRBJ2-1, with D tentatively TRBD1 (5 bases). The CDR3 is 13 residues long. Trimming removed 4 bases at V and 3 bases at J, with 7 bases between. Germline lookup yields CDR1 MGHDK and CDR2 SYGVNS. The CDR3 coding sequence is TGTGCCAGCAGTGGGGGCGGCTACAATGAGCAGTTCTTC. As protein: CASSGGGYNEQFF. Supplemented by reference TRBV25-1 and TRBJ2-1, the full variable domain reads EADIYQTPRYLVIGTGKKITLECSQTMGHDKMYWYQQDPGMELHLIHYSYGVNSTEKGDLSSESTVSRIRTEHFPLTLESARPSHTSQYLCASSGGGYNEQFFGPGTRLTVL.

This rearrangement joins TRBV7-2 to TRBJ1-2, with D unclear. The V gene lost 4 bases and the J gene lost 2 bases, with 11 bases spanning the gap. The CDR3 covers 14 residues. In germline, CDR1 is SGHTA, CDR2 FQGNSA. The CDR3 sequence is CASSWSGINYGYTF. As DNA, the CDR3 is TGTGCCAGCAGCTGGTCCGGGATAAACTATGGCTACACCTTC. Together with reference TRBV7-2 and TRBJ1-2, the CDR3 gives the full variable domain: GAGVSQSPSNKVTEKGKDVELRCDPISGHTALYWYRQSLGQGLEFLIYFQGNSAPDKSGLPSDRFSAERTGGSVSTLTIQRTQQEDSAVYLCASSWSGINYGYTFGSGTRLTVV.

The chain recombines TRBV6-6 with TRBJ2-1, with TRBD2 matching 8 bases. The V gene's germline CDR1 is MNHNY and CDR2 SVGAGI (reference sequence). V lost 6 bases to trimming and J lost 7 bases; unmatched junction nucleotides: 11. CDR3 size: 15 residues. The DNA for the CDR3 is TGTGCCAGCAGCCCCTCTAGCGGGCCTTGGAATGAGCAGTTCTTC. Translation gives CASSPSSGPWNEQFF.

A remark on this clonotype: Germline and junction disagree at one end, which may indicate a read error. This rearrangement joins TRBV7-9 to TRBJ2-1; possibly TRBD2 for D (5 bases). The J call may be mistaken, given a closer DNA end match to TRBJ2-5. Germline values: CDR1 SEHNR, CDR2 FQNEAQ (reference sequence). The CDR3 is made up of 13 amino acids. This CDR3 reads CAGSRTAFETQYF. The CDR3 nucleotides are TGTGCCGGCAGTAGGACTGCCTTCGAGACCCAGTACTTC.

This chain connects TRBV20-1 to TRBJ1-4; D unresolved. Germline CDR1 DFQATT, CDR2 SNEGSKA (reference sequence). The ends were cut back, 0 bases at V and 0 bases at J, with 5 bases in the middle. The CDR3 covers 14 residues. CDR3 in DNA: TGCAGTGCTAGAGACAGTGCAACTAATGAAAAACTGTTTTTT. Its protein product is CSARDSATNEKLFF.

This clonotype was observed a few times. J is TRBJ2-2 and V is TRBV6-1, with a weak D call TRBD1 (6 bases). This CDR3 has 16 residues. The germline gives CDR1 MNHNS, CDR2 SASEGT. Between the trimmed V and J ends, which lost 6 bases and 2 bases, there was a span of 16 bases. CDR3: CASSPFSGDNTGELFF. DNA of the CDR3: TGTGCCAGCAGCCCATTTTCAGGGGATAACACCGGGGAGCTGTTTTTT.

This chain joins TRBV7-2 and TRBJ2-7; D remains ambiguous. V was trimmed by 5 bases and J by 6 bases, leaving 14 bases between them. Germline assignment: CDR1 SGHTA and CDR2 FQGNSA. The CDR3 extends over 13 amino acids. This CDR3 is CASSPPLTFEQYF. CDR3 bases: TGTGCCAGCAGCCCGCCCCTTACTTTCGAGCAGTACTTC.

The chain uses TRBV12-5 and TRBJ1-2; tentative D call: TRBD1 (6 bases). Looked up from germline, CDR1 is LGHNT and CDR2 is FRNRAP. V gave up 6 bases and J gave up 4 bases, with 12 bases separating them. The CDR3 extends over 13 amino acids. The CDR3 sequence is CASGVQGAYGYTF. The CDR3 nucleotides read TGTGCTAGTGGGGTACAGGGTGCCTATGGCTACACCTTC.

The sample holds a few counts of this clonotype. DNA for the CDR3: TGTGCCAGCAGCTTCAGGCTGGGCACAGATACGCAGTATTTT. Translation gives CASSFRLGTDTQYF. The J gene is TRBJ2-3, the V gene TRBV7-3; D is uncertain. The CDR3 spans 14 residues. Germline assignment: CDR1 SGHTA and CDR2 FQGTGA. The ends were cut back, 3 bases at V and 1 base at J, with 8 bases in the middle.

In this sample, this clonotype turned up a few times. The chain couples TRBV20-1 to TRBJ1-2; D is perhaps TRBD1 (5 bases). With 6 bases removed from V and 7 bases from J, the gap between germline ends came to 12 bases. This CDR3 is 11 amino acids long. CDR1 DFQATT and CDR2 SNEGSKA come from the germline V gene (reference sequence). CDR3 region: CSALGGVGYTF. The CDR3 DNA follows: TGCAGTGCCCTGGGGGGGGTTGGCTACACCTTC.

V and J are TRBV7-9 and TRBJ1-3; D not resolved. This CDR3 spans 16 amino acids. Germline V CDR1 and CDR2: SEHNR, FQNEAQ (reference sequence). Trimming cost V 0 bases and J 0 bases, with 9 bases left between them. The CDR3, as DNA: TGTGCCAGCAGCTTAGCGAGGCCAGCCTCTGGAAACACCATATATTTT. Translating it yields CASSLARPASGNTIYF. Combining the CDR3 with reference TRBV7-9 and TRBJ1-3 gives the whole variable domain DTGVSQNPRHKITKRGQNVTFRCDPISEHNRLYWYRQTLGQGPEFLTYFQNEAQLEKSRLLSDRFSAERPKGSFSTLEIQRTEQGDSAMYLCASSLARPASGNTIYFGEGSWLTVV.

This clonotype has ten or more counts. This chain connects TRBV3-1 to TRBJ2-2; D possibly corresponds to TRBD1 (6 bases). This CDR3 comprises 14 residues. Germline assignment: CDR1 LGHDT and CDR2 YNNKEL (reference sequence). V lost 6 bases to trimming and J lost 6 bases, with 14 bases between them. The CDR3 loop reads CASRMGTGPGELFF. CDR3 sequence (DNA): TGTGCCAGCAGGATGGGAACAGGGCCCGGGGAGCTGTTTTTT.

The table lists this clonotype with a few counts. At one end, the junction sequence differs from germline, possibly due to a read error. The genes are TRBV7-2 and TRBJ2-2; possible D gene TRBD2, 7 bases. Germline loops: CDR1 SGHTA, CDR2 FQGNSA. This CDR3 has 16 amino acids. In DNA form, the CDR3 reads TGTGCCAGCAGCTTAAGGTCGGGGGGCAACAGCGGGGAGCTGTTTTTT. It specifies CASSLRSGGNSGELFF.

The genes are TRBV5-1 and TRBJ2-1; 9 bases match TRBD2. The CDR3 runs 16 residues. V lost 3 bases, J lost 7 bases, and 11 bases stayed unmatched. Germline CDR1 SGHRS, CDR2 YFSETQ. In DNA, the CDR3 is TGCGCCAGCAGCTCCGGGACTAGCTCGCAGGTTAATGAGCAGTTCTTC. This sequence encodes CASSSGTSSQVNEQFF. The variable domain in full, completed from reference TRBV5-1 and TRBJ2-1, reads KAGVTQTPRYLIKTRGQQVTLSCSPISGHRSVSWYQQTPGQGLQFLFEYFSETQRNKGNFPGRFSGRQFSNSRSEMNVSTLELGDSALYLCASSSGTSSQVNEQFFGPGTRLTVL.

The chain recombines TRBV7-2 with TRBJ2-3, with D unclear. The CDR3 is 12 amino acids. Germline values: CDR1 SGHTA, CDR2 FQGNSA. The V end lost 1 base, the J end lost 8 bases, and 7 bases lay between the germline ends. Here the CDR3 DNA reads TGTGCCAGCAGCTTAGGAGGCCGTACGCAGTATTTT. Encoded protein: CASSLGGRTQYF.

This clonotype was observed a handful of times. This chain joins TRBV20-1 and TRBJ1-2; TRBD1 agrees at 9 bases. Per the germline V gene, CDR1 is DFQATT and CDR2 is SNEGSKA (reference sequence). Unmatched junction bases numbered 12, after V lost 8 bases and J lost 5 bases. This CDR3 has 14 amino acids. The DNA of the CDR3 is TGCAGTTCCGGACAGGGGCGAGCCTCATATGGCTACACCTTC. Encoded protein: CSSGQGRASYGYTF.

Here the CDR3 DNA reads TGCGCCAGCAGCTGGGGTTTTGGAGGAAACACTGAAGCTTTCTTT. Its protein is CASSWGFGGNTEAFF. V and J are TRBV5-1 and TRBJ1-1; no definite D call. Germline CDR1 is SGHRS and CDR2 is YFSETQ. With 3 bases removed from V and 2 bases from J, the gap between germline ends came to 14 bases. This CDR3 is 15 amino acids long.

The CDR3 DNA follows: TGTGCCAGCAGCACTGGAGGTGCTGAGCAGTACTTC. Protein sequence: CASSTGGAEQYF. The chain combines TRBV3-1 with TRBJ2-7; D possibly corresponds to TRBD2 (5 bases). Per germline, CDR1 LGHDT and CDR2 YNNKEL (reference sequence). V was cut by 5 bases and J by 7 bases, with 12 bases left in between. This CDR3 spans 12 amino acids.